What follows is one TCR beta chain and its context. Trimming took 3 bases from V and 12 from J; bases not matched to a gene: 9. Per the germline V gene, CDR1 is DFQATT and CDR2 is SNEGSKA (reference sequence). This CDR3 has 13 amino acids. The library targeted TCRbeta and was prepared with unique molecular identifiers. TCRdb re-called the PCR reads with MiXCR, one entry per CDR3 protein. This sample carries around 130,000 distinct CDR3 sequences, about a tenth of them seen once, and the ten largest clones take around 24%. The data are from a study of T-cell reconstitution after alpha-beta-depleted transplantation in children.

The TCR was taken from a girl younger than two who had a stem cell transplant for combined immunodeficiency, so the T cells may come from the graft donor. The V gene is TRBV20-1, the J gene TRBJ2-7; 12 nucleotides agree with TRBD1. Material: PBMCs, mostly from graft donor cells, obtained 180 days after TCRalphabeta/CD19-depleted stem cell transplant. CDR3 bases: TGCAGTGCTAGTTCCCCCCGGGACAGGGGGCTGTACTTC. This gives the protein CSASSPRDRGLYF.